The rows below give T cell receptor beta chains drawn from one sample of a study of PD-L1 blockade in urothelial cancer. Profiling relied on immunoSEQ multiplex PCR, and the TCRdb table lists in-frame clones only, not all of them. Among tens of thousands of clones, around nine tenths were seen once, and the ten largest hold about 11%. Material: PBMCs, obtained around atezolizumab (anti-PD-L1) treatment. These receptors were taken from a woman aged 60-75 years with urothelial cancer. Each CDR3 is given with its conserved first and last residue. The D gene is left open where the match is weak. Clone sizes are given selectively: once, few, many, or a class where the clone is expanded.

size,D,J,V,DNA,CDR3
.,.,TRBJ1-1,TRBV9,TGTGCCAGCAGCGTTACCGCGACAGTGAACACTGAAGCTTTCTTT,CASSVTATVNTEAFF
.,TRBD2,TRBJ2-1,TRBV7-8,TGTGCCAGCAGCTTAGAGGGGACTAGCGGGAGGCAGTTCTTC,CASSLEGTSGRQFF
once,TRBD1,TRBJ1-5,TRBV7-9,TGTGCCAGCAGCTCCGGGACAGGGTTTGAACAGCCCCAGCATTTT,CASSSGTGFEQPQHF
.,TRBD2,TRBJ2-7,TRBV9,TGTGCCAGCAGCGTGGGACTAGCGGGGACCTACGAGCAGTACTTC,CASSVGLAGTYEQYF
.,TRBD1,TRBJ1-2,TRBV25-1,TGTGCCAGCAGGCCGCCAGGGGGAAATGGCTACACCTTC,CASRPPGGNGYTF
once,.,TRBJ2-3,TRBV18,TGTGCCAGCTCAAGGGGCCTGCCAGATACGCAGTATTTT,CASSRGLPDTQYF
.,TRBD1,TRBJ2-7,TRBV6-6,TGTGCCAGCAGTTACGTACAGGGGGCGAACGAGCAGTACTTC,CASSYVQGANEQYF
.,.,TRBJ2-7,TRBV5-4,TGTGCCAGCAGCTGGGGCGGGGACAGCTCCTACGAGCAGTACTTC,CASSWGGDSSYEQYF
.,.,TRBJ2-5,TRBV9,TGTGCCAGCAGCGTAGGAGCCCAGGTGGTGACCCAGTACTTC,CASSVGAQVVTQYF
.,.,TRBJ2-7,TRBV29-1,TGCAGCGTTTGGCCCGACACAGGTTCCTACGAGCAGTACTTC,CSVWPDTGSYEQYF
.,.,TRBJ2-6,TRBV19,TGTGCCAGTAAAGACTCACCTGGGGCCAACGTCCTGACTTTC,CASKDSPGANVLTF
once,.,TRBJ2-1,TRBV19,TGTGCCAGTAGTATGCGCGTTGAGGAGGGGTCGTACAATGAGCAGTTCTTC,CASSMRVEEGSYNEQFF
.,.,TRBJ2-7,TRBV29-1,TGCAGCGTTGAAGGACAGGAGAGCTCCTACGAGCAGTACTTC,CSVEGQESSYEQYF
once,.,TRBJ1-2,TRBV11-2,TGTGCCAGCAGCTTAGGGTCTCGCCAGAACTATGGCTACACCTTC,CASSLGSRQNYGYTF
.,.,TRBJ2-3,TRBV5-4,TGTGCCAGCCAAGTGGCCCTAGCGAGGGCAAATACGCAGTATTTT,CASQVALARANTQYF
.,TRBD2,TRBJ2-3,TRBV5-1,TGCGCCAGCAGCTTGGCCCTAGCGGGCACAGATACGCAGTATTTT,CASSLALAGTDTQYF
once,.,TRBJ1-5,TRBV15,TGTGCCACCAGCAGGGGGCCGGGTGGCAATCAGCCCCAGCATTTT,CATSRGPGGNQPQHF
.,TRBD2,TRBJ2-1,TRBV28,TGTGCCAGCAGTTTAAGTGCGGGAGTCACCTTGGGCAATGAGCAGTTCTTC,CASSLSAGVTLGNEQFF
.,.,TRBJ2-1,TRBV9,TGTGCCAGCAGCGTCGCGGCGGGATGGCCTGAGCAGTTCTTC,CASSVAAGWPEQFF
.,.,TRBJ2-7,TRBV5-1,TGCGCCAGCAGCCTCGAGCCCCAAGGGAGGTACGAGCAGTACTTC,CASSLEPQGRYEQYF
.,TRBD2,TRBJ2-5,TRBV4-3,TGCGCCAGCAGCCCTAGCGGGGGGGCCGTGATAGAGACCCAGTACTTC,CASSPSGGAVIETQYF
.,.,TRBJ2-7,TRBV7-7,TGTGCCAGCAGCTCCGAACCCGGGAGCTACGAGCAGTACTTC,CASSSEPGSYEQYF
.,.,TRBJ2-3,TRBV29-1,TGCAGCGGCGGAGGTGCAGATACGCAGTATTTT,CSGGGADTQYF
once,TRBD2,TRBJ2-3,TRBV7-9,TGTGCCAGCAGCCTTTTAGCGGGGGGACATACGCAGTATTTT,CASSLLAGGHTQYF
.,TRBD1,TRBJ1-4,TRBV5-1,TGCGCCAGCAGCTTGACAGGGGGCATGGAGGTGAAAAATGAAAAACTGTTTTTT,CASSLTGGMEVKNEKLFF
.,TRBD1,TRBJ1-2,TRBV2,TGTGCCAGCAGCCAAACGGGGACAGCGGGCGGAGACTATGGCTACACCTTC,CASSQTGTAGGDYGYTF
.,.,TRBJ2-1,TRBV27,TGTGCCAGCAGCCCTGACATCAGTTACAATGAGCAGTTCTTC,CASSPDISYNEQFF
.,TRBD2,TRBJ2-2,TRBV15,TGTGCCACCAGCAGGTTTAGCGGGGGGAACACCGGGGAGCTGTTTTTT,CATSRFSGGNTGELFF
.,TRBD1,TRBJ2-1,TRBV10-3,TGTGCCATCAGGAGGATCACAGGGGACGATGAGCAGTTCTTC,CAIRRITGDDEQFF
.,.,TRBJ1-1,TRBV27,TGTGCCAGCAGTTTAACTCCTTCGGACACTGAAGCTTTCTTT,CASSLTPSDTEAFF
.,TRBD2,TRBJ2-2,TRBV10-2,TGCGCCAGCAGCCAGACTAGCGGGAGTATCGGGGAGCTGTTTTTT,CASSQTSGSIGELFF
.,TRBD2,TRBJ2-2,TRBV5-1,TGCGCCAGCAGCTTGGTGACTAGCGGGGTCGGGGAGCTGTTTTTT,CASSLVTSGVGELFF
.,TRBD1,TRBJ2-7,TRBV11-2,TGTGCCAGCAGCCCTGGGACAGTTCTCTACGAGCAGTACTTC,CASSPGTVLYEQYF
.,.,TRBJ1-4,TRBV14,TGTGCCAGCAGCCAATACAAGAAAGAAAAACTGTTTTTT,CASSQYKKEKLFF
.,TRBD1,TRBJ2-4,TRBV15,TGTGCCACCAGCAGAGCGGGACAGGGGATTACAAACATTCAGTACTTC,CATSRAGQGITNIQYF
.,.,TRBJ2-2,TRBV7-3,TGTGCCAGCAGCCTCCTCGGGACGAACACCGGGGAGCTGTTTTTT,CASSLLGTNTGELFF
.,.,TRBJ1-2,TRBV1,TGCACCAGCAGCCAAGCCCCCGCAGGAATAAACTATGGCTACACCTTC,CTSSQAPAGINYGYTF
.,.,TRBJ1-1,TRBV15,TGTGCCACCAGCAGAGTTCATCGGGTTCTGGGCACTGAAGCTTTCTTT,CATSRVHRVLGTEAFF
.,TRBD1,TRBJ2-5,TRBV14,TGTGCCAGCAGCCGGAAGGACAGGGGGGCAGAGACCCAGTACTTC,CASSRKDRGAETQYF
.,.,TRBJ2-7,TRBV27,TGTGCCAGCAGCGTTAACCCCTCTGCGGATATCTACGAGCAGTACTTC,CASSVNPSADIYEQYF
.,.,TRBJ2-1,TRBV19,TGTGCCAGTAGTCCCCTAAGGTCCGGAGGGTATGAGCAGTTCTTC,CASSPLRSGGYEQFF
.,TRBD1,TRBJ1-2,TRBV29-1,TGCAGCGTTGAAGGGACAGGGGTTGACTATGGCTACACCTTC,CSVEGTGVDYGYTF
.,TRBD1,TRBJ1-1,TRBV2,TGTGCCAGCAGTGAGGACAGGGGGGACACTGAAGCTTTCTTT,CASSEDRGDTEAFF
few,.,TRBJ2-7,TRBV6-5,TGTGCCAGCAGCCGCCCCATGGATCGACTCGAGCAGTACTTC,CASSRPMDRLEQYF
.,.,TRBJ1-3,TRBV11-2,TGTGCCAGCAGCTATAGTGGGGGGACCTCTGGAAACACCATATATTTT,CASSYSGGTSGNTIYF
few,TRBD1,TRBJ2-7,TRBV7-9,TGTGCCAGCGCAGGGACAGTCTCCTCCTACGAGCAGTACTTC,CASAGTVSSYEQYF
.,TRBD2,TRBJ2-1,TRBV5-1,TGCGCCAGCAGCTTGGACCCGGGACTAGCGGGCCAGCAGTTCTTC,CASSLDPGLAGQQFF
.,.,TRBJ2-5,TRBV12-5,TGTGCTAGTGTCATTGACAGTCAAGAGACCCAGTACTTC,CASVIDSQETQYF
once,.,TRBJ2-3,TRBV7-2,TGTGCCAGCAGCGGCGGGGGCGGACGTCGATATACGCAGTATTTT,CASSGGGGRRYTQYF
.,TRBD1,TRBJ2-5,TRBV2,TGTGCCAGCACCACAGGGGCAGAGACCCAGTACTTC,CASTTGAETQYF
.,.,TRBJ1-3,TRBV28,TGTGCCAGCAGTTCCCGCCGGGGCTCTGGAAACACCATATATTTT,CASSSRRGSGNTIYF
.,.,TRBJ2-2,TRBV27,TGTGCCAGCAGTTCGCTAGCGCGAAGCACCGGGGAGCTGTTTTTT,CASSSLARSTGELFF
.,TRBD1,TRBJ2-7,TRBV9,TGTGCCAGCAGCGTAGAAAGCGGACAGGACGACTTCTACGAGCAGTACTTC,CASSVESGQDDFYEQYF
.,TRBD2,TRBJ2-3,TRBV4-3,TGCGCCAGCAGCCAAACCATGACTAGCGGGAGCGCAGATACGCAGTATTTT,CASSQTMTSGSADTQYF
.,.,TRBJ1-5,TRBV25-1,TGTGCCAGCAGTGGGCAGGGCAGTCAGCCCCAGCATTTT,CASSGQGSQPQHF
.,.,TRBJ2-3,TRBV5-1,TGCGCCAGCGGGGGCCAACGGGCAGATACGCAGTATTTT,CASGGQRADTQYF
.,TRBD1,TRBJ1-6,TRBV7-8,TGTGCCAGCAGCTTAGTCCTGGACAGGGGGGGAAATTCACCCCTCCACTTT,CASSLVLDRGGNSPLHF
.,TRBD1,TRBJ2-7,TRBV7-8,TGTGCCAGCAGCTTAGCAGAGACAGGGAATTACGAGCAGTACTTC,CASSLAETGNYEQYF
.,TRBD1,TRBJ2-2,TRBV5-1,TGCGCCAGCACCATCGGGACAGGGAACACCGGGGAGCTGTTTTTT,CASTIGTGNTGELFF
.,TRBD2,TRBJ2-2,TRBV5-4,TGTGCCAGCAGGGGGGGGACTTCCACCGGGGAGCTGTTTTTT,CASRGGTSTGELFF